The rows below give T cell receptor beta chains drawn from one sample of a study of T cells after yellow fever vaccination. TCRdb ran MiXCR on the 5' RACE reads and lists one entry per CDR3 protein. Of a few hundred thousand distinct CDR3 sequences listed, roughly 3.9% are singletons. The sample consisted of PBMCs, taken 5 days after the yellow fever booster vaccination. The receptors derive from a man aged 18-30 years who received the YFV17D yellow fever vaccine. Each CDR3 is given with its conserved first and last residue. D genes are given only for firm matches. The size of a clone is reported for some rows only, either as once, few or many, or as a class for expanded clones.

j_gene,d_gene,abundance,v_gene,CDR3nt,CDR3aa
TRBJ1-2,TRBD1,.,TRBV6-5,TGTGCCAGCAGTCCCCGGGACAGGGGATACCCTGGCTACACCTTC,CASSPRDRGYPGYTF
TRBJ2-1,.,few,TRBV5-1,TGCGCCAGCAGCAGCGGAGGATGGTCCTACAATGAGCAGTTCTTC,CASSSGGWSYNEQFF
TRBJ2-6,.,.,TRBV5-1,TGCGCCAGCAGCTTGGTGAGGGGCCTTGGGGCCAACGTCCTGACTTTC,CASSLVRGLGANVLTF
TRBJ2-7,.,.,TRBV7-2,TGTGCCAGCAGCTTAGGACAGCATGCCACCTACGAGCAGTACTTC,CASSLGQHATYEQYF
TRBJ2-3,TRBD2,many,TRBV28,TGTGCCAGCAGTCCATCGGGGGGGCCGGGAGATACGCAGTATTTT,CASSPSGGPGDTQYF
TRBJ1-2,.,few,TRBV5-1,TGCGCCAGCAGCACGGGAAGGGATGGCTACACCTTC,CASSTGRDGYTF
TRBJ2-4,.,few,TRBV12-3/TRBV12-4,TGTGCCAGCAGTTTCCGAGGGATAGTGGCCAAAAACATTCAGTACTTC,CASSFRGIVAKNIQYF
TRBJ1-2,.,.,TRBV6-5,TGTGCCAGCGGGCGGTCAGACGATCCTAACTATGGCTACACCTTC,CASGRSDDPNYGYTF
TRBJ2-2,TRBD1,.,TRBV6-2/TRBV6-3,TGTGCCAGCAGTCCCGGGACAGACACCGGGGAGCTGTTTTTT,CASSPGTDTGELFF
TRBJ2-3,.,few,TRBV27,TGTGCCAGCAGCCCTACGGCCTTTCCCTGGGATACGCAGTATTTT,CASSPTAFPWDTQYF